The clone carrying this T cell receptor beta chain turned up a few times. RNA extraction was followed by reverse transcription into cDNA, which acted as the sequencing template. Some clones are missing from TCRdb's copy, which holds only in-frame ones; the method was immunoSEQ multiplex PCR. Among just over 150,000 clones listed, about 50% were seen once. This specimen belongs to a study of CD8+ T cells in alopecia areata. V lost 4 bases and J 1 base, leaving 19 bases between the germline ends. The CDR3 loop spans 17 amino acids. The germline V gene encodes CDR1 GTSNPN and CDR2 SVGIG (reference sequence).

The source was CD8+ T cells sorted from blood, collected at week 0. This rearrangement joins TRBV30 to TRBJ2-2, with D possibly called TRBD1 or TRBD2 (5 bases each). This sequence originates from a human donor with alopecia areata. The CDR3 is CAWTQPPGPLNTGELFF. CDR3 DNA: TGTGCCTGGACTCAACCGCCGGGACCCTTGAACACCGGGGAGCTGTTTTTT.